The sequence of this TCR beta chain was determined in a study of blood T cell repertoires in COVID-19. Study as a whole: Samples representing acute and convalescent COVID-19 were sourced from the United States, Italy and Spain.

Trimming took 8 bases from V and 4 from J; bases not matched to a gene: 6. There are 14 residues in the CDR3. Germline CDR1 reads SNHLY; CDR2 reads FYNNEI. Clones were sequenced by immunoSEQ multiplex PCR, and TCRdb holds only the in-frame ones, with some missing. The data show over 65,000 clones, 75% to 90% seen once. This clonotype was sampled from a man in his forties or fifties with active or convalescent COVID-19. This chain links TRBV2 with TRBJ2-1, with TRBD2 identical over 9 bases. Sample: peripheral blood. The CDR3 is CASGASGVYNEQFF. The DNA of the CDR3 is TGTGCCAGCGGGGCTAGCGGGGTTTACAATGAGCAGTTCTTC.